This TCR beta chain was obtained from a study of cytomegalovirus exposure and HLA in healthy donors. CDR3 length equals 13 residues. Germline CDR1 is MNHNS and CDR2 is SASEGT. V was trimmed by 3 bases and J by 8 bases, leaving 10 bases between them. The PCR ran on 60 Vbeta and 13 Jbeta primers. Profiled with immunoSEQ multiplex PCR; TCRdb holds only in-frame clones, not every one. The profile shows 150,000 to 170,000 clones, 80% of them singletons. The sample consisted of PBMCs. This TCR was sampled from a woman in her thirties or forties in good health and CMV-seropositive. The chain joins TRBV6-1 to TRBJ1-4; no definite D call. CDR3 sequence (DNA): TGTGCCAGCAGTGAGCGATTCAAGGAAAAACTGTTTTTT. This gives the protein CASSERFKEKLFF.